Shown below are 25 T cell receptor beta chains from a single sample sequenced in a study of T cell responses to AZD1222 COVID-19 vaccine. Method: immunoSEQ multiplex PCR; TCRdb's copy keeps in-frame clones and lacks some. The table records about 170,000 clones, approximately 93% of them present only once. This specimen consisted of peripheral blood, obtained on day 0 of AZD1222 vaccination. The receptor set was obtained from an adult in good health.

V is TRBV4-2 and J is TRBJ2-2, with 9 bases that match TRBD2. V shed 4 bases and J 4 bases; nucleotides not matched to a gene: 4. This CDR3 contains 15 residues. The germline gives CDR1 LGHNA, CDR2 YNFKEQ. The CDR3: CASSPIAGATGELFF. DNA of the CDR3: TGTGCCAGCAGCCCAATAGCGGGGGCCACCGGGGAGCTGTTTTTT.

The V call is TRBV14, the J call TRBJ2-1; D remains unclear. The germline V gene has CDR1 SGHDN and CDR2 FVKESK. The CDR3 spans 13 residues. V lost 0 bases to trimming and J lost 10 bases, with 10 bases between them. The CDR3 reads CASSQDRRMEQFF. DNA for the CDR3: TGTGCCAGCAGCCAAGATCGGCGAATGGAGCAGTTCTTC.

The rearrangement links TRBV11-2 to TRBJ2-7; D not certain. Trimming cost V 1 base and J 3 bases, with 7 bases left between them. The CDR3 contains 13 residues. The germline V gene encodes CDR1 SGHAT and CDR2 FQNNGV. The CDR3 DNA reads as TGTGCCAGCAGCTTAGCGGATTTCTACGAGCAGTACTTC. This encodes CASSLADFYEQYF.

The chain employs TRBV7-9 and TRBJ1-6, with D possibly being TRBD1 (5 bases). The CDR3 is 12 residues long. Germline CDR1 is SEHNR and CDR2 is FQNEAQ (reference sequence). Trimming stripped 6 bases from V and 7 bases from J, with 7 bases between. The CDR3 sequence is CASSSGNSPLHF. In nucleotides, the CDR3 is TGTGCCAGCAGTTCAGGGAATTCACCCCTCCACTTT.

The chain couples TRBV6-2 or TRBV6-3 to TRBJ1-1; weak D call: TRBD1 (6 bases). The CDR3 is 15 residues long. V lost 4 bases and J 7 bases, leaving 19 bases between the germline ends. Per germline, CDR1 MNHEY and CDR2 SVGEGT. In DNA form, the CDR3 reads TGTGCCAGCAGTTCGCAGGGGCTGGGTAACGGTGAAGCTTTCTTT. Translated, it gives CASSSQGLGNGEAFF.

This rearrangement joins TRBV29-1 to TRBJ1-1, with D perhaps matching TRBD1 (5 bases). CDR3 length: 14 amino acids. The germline V gene has CDR1 SQVTM and CDR2 ANQGSEA. V shed 4 bases and J shed 0 bases, with 12 bases lying between them. CDR3 DNA sequence: TGCAGCGTTGGACAGTTGACTTTGAACACTGAAGCTTTCTTT. Protein sequence: CSVGQLTLNTEAFF.

The chain has TRBV18 and TRBJ2-1; weak D call: TRBD2 (5 bases). Germline assignment: CDR1 KGHSH and CDR2 LQKENI. The V gene lost 1 base and the J gene lost 9 bases, with 10 bases spanning the gap. This CDR3 has 13 residues. This chain's CDR3 is CASSPLRVGEQFF. The CDR3 bases are TGTGCCAGCTCACCACTGCGGGTGGGTGAGCAGTTCTTC.

This clone was detected only once. V usage is TRBV19 and J usage is TRBJ1-1, with D possibly TRBD1 on 6 matching bases. The CDR3 consists of 12 residues. V was pared by 9 bases and J by 6 bases, with 14 bases between. CDR1 is LNHDA, CDR2 SQIVND, per germline (reference sequence). In nucleotides, the CDR3 is TGTGCCAGCAGGCAGGGGTGGCCTGAAGCTTTCTTT. This codes for CASRQGWPEAFF.

This rearrangement joins TRBV3-1 (or the pseudogene TRBV3-2) to TRBJ2-5; D is ambiguous. CDR1 LGHDT and CDR2 YNNKEL come from the germline V gene (reference sequence). V lost 3 bases to trimming and J lost 4 bases, with 3 bases between them. This CDR3 has 11 amino acids. The CDR3 region has the DNA TGTGCCAGCAGCCACCGAGAGACCCAGTACTTC. Translated: CASSHRETQYF.

The gene calls are TRBV3-1 (or the pseudogene TRBV3-2) and TRBJ1-2; D unclear. This CDR3 has 14 residues. CDR1 and CDR2 from the germline V gene are LGHDT and YNNKEL (reference sequence). The V end lost 0 bases, the J end lost 7 bases, and 12 bases lay between the germline ends. The CDR3 DNA reads as TGTGCCAGCAGCCAAGATCCCGGTGGGTCTGGCTACACCTTC. It specifies CASSQDPGGSGYTF.

The rearrangement uses TRBV9 and TRBJ1-1; 7 bases are a match to TRBD1. Germline assignment: CDR1 SGDLS and CDR2 YYNGEE. The CDR3 runs to 12 residues. After removal of 3 bases from V and 5 bases from J, the junction contained 1 base not matched to a gene. The chain's CDR3 is CASSAQGTEAFF. The CDR3 DNA reads as TGTGCCAGCAGCGCACAGGGGACTGAAGCTTTCTTT.

The chain uses TRBV2 and TRBJ1-5; TRBD1 might be the D (5 bases). With 3 bases removed from V and 7 bases from J, the gap between germline ends came to 16 bases. CDR3 length equals 15 residues. Germline loops: CDR1 SNHLY, CDR2 FYNNEI. CDR3 DNA: TGTGCCAGCAGTGAGGGGGGTGTGGGTAGCCAGCCCCAGCATTTT. Translated: CASSEGGVGSQPQHF.

This clone appeared a few times. The V and J genes are TRBV7-9 and TRBJ2-1; D is undetermined. Trimming removed 1 base at V and 10 bases at J, with 5 bases between. This CDR3 spans 11 amino acids. Per the germline V gene, CDR1 is SEHNR and CDR2 is FQNEAQ (reference sequence). CDR3 loop: CASSLDLEQFF. The CDR3 DNA follows: TGTGCCAGCAGCTTAGATCTAGAGCAGTTCTTC.

The V call is TRBV7-9, the J call TRBJ2-5, with a tentative D call TRBD2 (6 bases). This CDR3 spans 13 amino acids. In germline, CDR1 is SEHNR, CDR2 FQNEAQ (reference sequence). Between the trimmed V and J ends, which lost 5 bases and 5 bases, there was a span of 12 bases. This chain's CDR3 is CASSPTGVETQYF. In DNA, the CDR3 is TGTGCCAGCAGCCCCACGGGGGTCGAGACCCAGTACTTC.

Only a few counts were recorded for this clone. The chain carries TRBV28 and TRBJ1-3, with unresolved D. Per germline, CDR1 MDHEN and CDR2 SYDVKM. V shed 6 bases and J shed 8 bases, with 17 bases lying between them. The CDR3 loop spans 14 amino acids. For the CDR3, the DNA is TGTGCCAGCAGCCCTCCGAGCGCCACGGACACCATATATTTT. Translated, it gives CASSPPSATDTIYF.

This chain joins TRBV10-1 and TRBJ2-1; D not resolved. CDR3 size: 13 residues. The germline V gene has CDR1 WNHNN and CDR2 SYGVQD (reference sequence). Trimming stripped 0 bases from V and 4 bases from J, with 4 bases between. In DNA, the CDR3 is TGCGCCAGCAGTGAGTCTCTGTACAATGAGCAGTTCTTC. As protein: CASSESLYNEQFF.

The chain recombines TRBV2 with TRBJ2-7; D gene unclear. Germline loops: CDR1 SNHLY, CDR2 FYNNEI. Trimming removed 6 bases from V and 3 bases from J, with 9 bases in between. The CDR3 totals 12 residues. CDR3 loop: CASSWWVYEQYF. The CDR3 coding sequence is TGTGCCAGCAGCTGGTGGGTCTACGAGCAGTACTTC.

The chain carries TRBV7-6 and TRBJ2-5; 10 nucleotides match TRBD2. In germline, CDR1 is SGHVS, CDR2 FNYEAQ. The CDR3 extends over 16 amino acids. V dropped 4 bases and J dropped 2; count of bases not matched to a gene: 7. The CDR3 reads CASSSYASGGQETQYF. In DNA form, the CDR3 reads TGTGCCAGCAGCTCGTACGCTAGCGGGGGTCAAGAGACCCAGTACTTC.

V usage is TRBV12-3 or TRBV12-4 and J usage is TRBJ1-1; D gene unclear. V was trimmed by 6 bases and J by 7 bases, leaving 15 bases between them. This CDR3 has 13 residues. Written as DNA, the CDR3 is TGTGCCAGCAGACTACGCGTACCCGGTGAAGCTTTCTTT. Protein product: CASRLRVPGEAFF.

The rearrangement uses TRBV19 and TRBJ1-1, with 7 bases matching TRBD1. V was clipped by 6 bases and J by 4 bases; unmatched bases: 8. Germline V CDR1 and CDR2: LNHDA, SQIVND (reference sequence). CDR3 length: 14 residues. CDR3 DNA: TGTGCCAGTAGAGAGGGGGCGATCGGCACTGAAGCTTTCTTT. As protein: CASREGAIGTEAFF.

This rearrangement joins TRBV4-1 to TRBJ2-7; 10 nucleotides match TRBD2. CDR3 length: 14 residues. V trimming: 4 bases; J trimming: 7 bases; junction bases outside the gene matches: 7. Germline V gene data show CDR1 as MGHRA and CDR2 as YSYEKL. CDR3 DNA sequence: TGCGCCAGCAGCCCAGCGGGAGGGCCTCAAGAGCAGTACTTC. Protein sequence: CASSPAGGPQEQYF.

J is TRBJ1-2 and V is TRBV28, with D hard to call. The CDR3 has 11 residues. Germline CDR1 and CDR2: MDHEN and SYDVKM. Trimming removed 3 bases from V and 2 bases from J, with 1 base in between. The CDR3 reads CASSFNYGYTF. CDR3 bases: TGTGCCAGCAGTTTCAACTATGGCTACACCTTC.

The rearrangement joins TRBV6-2 or TRBV6-3 to TRBJ1-6; weak D call: TRBD1 (5 bases). CDR3 size: 16 residues. V was shortened by 4 bases and J by 9 bases, with 19 bases between the two germline ends. CDR1 and CDR2 from the germline V gene are MNHEY and SVGEGT. The CDR3 is CASSFSGSPRISPLHF. In nucleotides, the CDR3 is TGTGCCAGCAGTTTTTCAGGGTCCCCGCGGATTTCACCCCTCCACTTT.

The J gene is TRBJ1-2, the V gene TRBV19; the D gene is possibly TRBD1 (6 bases). The germline V gene has CDR1 LNHDA and CDR2 SQIVND (reference sequence). V was clipped by 3 bases and J by 8 bases, with 13 bases between them. The CDR3 totals 13 residues. The CDR3 protein is CASSIARGEGYTF. The CDR3, as DNA: TGTGCCAGTAGTATCGCCAGGGGAGAAGGCTACACCTTC.

J is TRBJ2-7 and V is TRBV23-1; 10 nucleotides agree with TRBD1. TRBV23-1 is identified as an open reading frame with a role that is uncertain. The CDR3 is 17 residues long. Losses at the gene ends were 0 bases for V and 6 bases for J; bases not matched to a gene: 11. The CDR3 spells CASSQSKVGTGDSEQYF. The CDR3 bases are TGCGCCAGCAGTCAATCGAAGGTAGGGACAGGGGACTCCGAGCAGTACTTC.